This T cell receptor (beta chain) derives from a study of OX40 agonist ivuxolimab in advanced cancers. The assay was immunoSEQ multiplex PCR, and TCRdb's table has in-frame clones only and misses some. The sample includes about 78,000 clones, approximately 84% of them seen just once. The CDR3 length is 14 residues. Germline CDR1 and CDR2: KGHSH and LQKENI. Trimming shortened V by 2 bases and J by 6 bases, and 11 bases separated the two germline ends. Sample: CD4+ or CD8+ T cells sorted from blood, taken in a trial of the OX40 agonist ivuxolimab. V gene TRBV18 combines with J gene TRBJ2-1; tentatively, D is TRBD1 (5 bases). The source is an adult with an advanced solid tumor such as melanoma, head and neck, liver or kidney cancer. Here the CDR3 DNA reads TGTGCCAGCTCACCAACAGTGGGGCGCAATGAGCAGTTCTTC. Translation: CASSPTVGRNEQFF.